This T cell receptor (beta chain) was observed in a study of STAT5B mutations in CD4+ large granular lymphocyte leukemia. Study context: Among healthy controls, a particular HLA allele went with more CDR3 'QG' motifs. Regarding the study as a whole: Compared with healthy controls (2/35), patient top clones favored TRBV06 (8/27). Without putative leukemic clones, patient CD4-sorted repertoires remained more clonal than healthy CD4+ repertoires.

The survey-level immunoSEQ assay was used. Here immunoSEQ multiplex PCR was the method, and the copy in TCRdb shows in-frame clones only, minus some. Here the sample spans roughly 46,000 clones, 80% to 85% being singletons. The CDR3 has 15 amino acids. Germline V gene lookup returns CDR1 SGHVS and CDR2 FNYEAQ. V gave up 1 base and J gave up 0 bases, with 7 bases separating them. Comment on this clone: Its cognate antigen is unknown.

The rearrangement links TRBV7-6 to TRBJ1-5, with unresolved D. This receptor was taken from a human donor in good health. The specimen was CD4+ T cells from blood buffy coats. CDR3 nucleotides: TGTGCCAGCAGCTTAGGAAGTAATAGCAATCAGCCCCAGCATTTT. This encodes CASSLGSNSNQPQHF. Based on the CDR3 plus reference TRBV7-6 and TRBJ1-5, the full variable domain is GAGVSQSPRYKVTKRGQDVALRCDPISGHVSLYWYRQALGQGPEFLTYFNYEAQQDKSGLPNDRFSAERPEGSISTLTIQRTEQRDSAMYRCASSLGSNSNQPQHFGDGTRLSIL.